Sequencing of this T cell receptor beta chain was carried out in a study of post-analysis software for immune sequencing data. On the study more broadly: Disease trajectories encompassed relapsing-remitting, secondary progressive and progressive-relapsing multiple sclerosis. Study-level points and caveats: F-measure co-clustering was strong for batch-matched samples. The study found TRBV5-6, TRBV5-1 and TRBV20-1 among four to six TRBV segments more frequent in patients than controls. Diversity measured as normalized Chao1 was significantly lower in multiple sclerosis patients than in controls.

On this clonotype: The antigen remains undetermined.

The germline V gene has CDR1 DFQATT and CDR2 SNEGSKA (reference sequence). V shed 5 bases and J shed 4 bases, with 26 bases lying between them. The CDR3 spans 17 residues. Libraries were made from TCR beta cDNA, and they carried unique molecular identifiers. It was from about 0.94 to 9.7 million T cells that about 500,000 cDNA molecules came. A single record per CDR3 protein comes from TCRdb applying MiXCR to the PCR reads. Of about 540,000 distinct CDR3 sequences listed, roughly 34% are singletons. This receptor was obtained from a girl between 2 and 17 years old with multiple sclerosis. This chain connects TRBV20-1 to TRBJ1-2; possibly TRBD1 for D (6 bases). The source material was blood. The CDR3 loop is CSALDIPPDSKPYGYTF. CDR3 nucleotide sequence: TGCAGTGCTTTAGATATCCCCCCGGACAGTAAGCCCTATGGCTACACCTTC.